The clone carrying this T cell receptor (beta chain) was recorded once. V dropped 5 bases and J dropped 6; count of bases not matched to a gene: 7. Germline V gene sequence: CDR1 SGHRS, CDR2 YFSETQ. CDR3 size: 14 residues. This sample is part of a study of blood T cell repertoires in COVID-19. Overall study: Samples taken during acute and convalescent COVID-19 were collected in the United States, Italy and Spain. In each case, the material was cDNA or gDNA derived from T cells, B-cell-depleted T cells, or PBMCs.

Source study methods: Nucleated cell counts were estimated from reference gene primer amplification. Clones were read by immunoSEQ multiplex PCR, and TCRdb kept only the in-frame ones, dropping some. Clonal size and the V and J genes are those of that table, whereas D and trimming came from the DNA. This sample has some 54,000 clones, with around 83% found just once. This chain uses TRBV5-1 with TRBJ1-4; 7 nucleotides line up with TRBD1. Sequencing was performed on peripheral blood. The sequence was collected from a woman between 55 and 75 years old with acute or convalescent COVID-19. The chain's CDR3 is CASSPGTEDEKLFF. The CDR3 DNA sequence: TGCGCCAGCAGTCCCGGGACAGAGGATGAAAAACTGTTTTTT. The entire variable domain, with the rest obtained from reference TRBV5-1 and TRBJ1-4, is as follows: KAGVTQTPRYLIKTRGQQVTLSCSPISGHRSVSWYQQTPGQGLQFLFEYFSETQRNKGNFPGRFSGRQFSNSRSEMNVSTLELGDSALYLCASSPGTEDEKLFFGSGTQLSVL.